The clone carrying this TCR beta chain appeared a few times. MiXCR was run by TCRdb on the RT-PCR reads, yielding one entry per CDR3 protein. The table has almost 700,000 distinct CDR3 sequences, 12% to 15% seen once. V was pared by 1 base and J by 3 bases, with 6 bases of the junction left unmatched. The CDR3 loop spans 16 amino acids. In germline, CDR1 is SGHRS, CDR2 YFSETQ. This clonotype originated in a female donor in good health, serving as a healthy control. The gene calls are TRBV5-1 and TRBJ2-3; the match to TRBD1 covers 9 bases. Sequencing was done on a sample of memory CD4+ T cells from blood. The CDR3 coding sequence is TGCGCCAGCAGCTTGAGCCTGACAGGGGGGACAGATACGCAGTATTTT. Residues: CASSLSLTGGTDTQYF. Full variable domain (remainder filled in from reference TRBV5-1 and TRBJ2-3): KAGVTQTPRYLIKTRGQQVTLSCSPISGHRSVSWYQQTPGQGLQFLFEYFSETQRNKGNFPGRFSGRQFSNSRSEMNVSTLELGDSALYLCASSLSLTGGTDTQYFGPGTRLTVL.